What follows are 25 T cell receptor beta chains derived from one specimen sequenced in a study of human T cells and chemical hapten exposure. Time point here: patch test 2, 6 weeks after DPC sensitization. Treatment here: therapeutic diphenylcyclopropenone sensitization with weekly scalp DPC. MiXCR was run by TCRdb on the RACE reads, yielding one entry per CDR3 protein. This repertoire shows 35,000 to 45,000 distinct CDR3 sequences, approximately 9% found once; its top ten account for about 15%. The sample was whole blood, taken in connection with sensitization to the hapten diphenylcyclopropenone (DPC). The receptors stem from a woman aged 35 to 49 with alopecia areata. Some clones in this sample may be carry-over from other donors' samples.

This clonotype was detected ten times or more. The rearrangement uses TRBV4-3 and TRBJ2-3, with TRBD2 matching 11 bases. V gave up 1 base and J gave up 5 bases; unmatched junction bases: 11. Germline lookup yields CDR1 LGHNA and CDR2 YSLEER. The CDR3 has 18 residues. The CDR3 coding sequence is TGCGCCAGCAGCCAAGCAAGTACGACTAGCGGGGCTATAGATACGCAGTATTTT. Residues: CASSQASTTSGAIDTQYF.

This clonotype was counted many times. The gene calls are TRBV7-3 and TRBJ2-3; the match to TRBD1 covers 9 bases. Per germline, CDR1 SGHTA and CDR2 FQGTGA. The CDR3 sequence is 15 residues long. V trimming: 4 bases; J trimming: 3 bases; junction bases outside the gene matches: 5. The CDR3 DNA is TGTGCCAGCAGCTCCCCCGGGACAGGGACAGATACGCAGTATTTT. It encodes CASSSPGTGTDTQYF.

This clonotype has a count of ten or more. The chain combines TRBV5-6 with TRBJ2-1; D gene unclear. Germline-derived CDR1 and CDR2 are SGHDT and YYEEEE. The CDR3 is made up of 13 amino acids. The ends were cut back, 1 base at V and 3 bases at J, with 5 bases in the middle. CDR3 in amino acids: CASSLRSYNEQFF. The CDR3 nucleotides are TGTGCCAGCAGCTTGCGCAGCTACAATGAGCAGTTCTTC. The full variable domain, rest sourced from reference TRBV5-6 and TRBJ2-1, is DAGVTQSPTHLIKTRGQQVTLRCSPKSGHDTVSWYQQALGQGPQFIFQYYEEEERQRGNFPDRFSGHQFPNYSSELNVNALLLGDSALYLCASSLRSYNEQFFGPGTRLTVL.

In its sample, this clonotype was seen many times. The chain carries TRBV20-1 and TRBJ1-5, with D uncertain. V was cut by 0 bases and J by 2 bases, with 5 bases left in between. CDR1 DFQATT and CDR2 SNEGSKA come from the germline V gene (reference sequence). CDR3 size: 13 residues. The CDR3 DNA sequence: TGCAGTGCTAGAGACCGGGGCAATCAGCCCCAGCATTTT. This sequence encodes CSARDRGNQPQHF.

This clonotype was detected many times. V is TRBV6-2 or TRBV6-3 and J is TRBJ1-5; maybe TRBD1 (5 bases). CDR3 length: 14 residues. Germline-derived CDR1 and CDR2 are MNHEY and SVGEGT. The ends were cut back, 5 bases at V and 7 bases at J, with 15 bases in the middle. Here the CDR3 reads CASSLTGLTQPQHF. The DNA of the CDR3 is TGTGCCAGCAGTCTGACGGGACTCACCCAGCCCCAGCATTTT.

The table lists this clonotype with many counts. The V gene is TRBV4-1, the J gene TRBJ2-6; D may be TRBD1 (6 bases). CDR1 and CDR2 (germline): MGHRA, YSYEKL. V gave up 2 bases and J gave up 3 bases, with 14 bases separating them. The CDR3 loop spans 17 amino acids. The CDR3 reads CASSQRDRSGGANVLTF. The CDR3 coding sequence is TGCGCCAGCAGCCAACGCGACAGGTCAGGTGGGGCCAACGTCCTGACTTTC.

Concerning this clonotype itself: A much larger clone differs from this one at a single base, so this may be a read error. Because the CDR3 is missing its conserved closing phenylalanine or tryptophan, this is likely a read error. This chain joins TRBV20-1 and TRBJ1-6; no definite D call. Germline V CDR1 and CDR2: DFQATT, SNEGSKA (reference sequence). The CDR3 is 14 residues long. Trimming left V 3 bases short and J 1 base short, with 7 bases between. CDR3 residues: CSARPGSYNSPLHL. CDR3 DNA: TGCAGTGCTAGGCCGGGTTCCTATAATTCACCCCTCCACCTT.

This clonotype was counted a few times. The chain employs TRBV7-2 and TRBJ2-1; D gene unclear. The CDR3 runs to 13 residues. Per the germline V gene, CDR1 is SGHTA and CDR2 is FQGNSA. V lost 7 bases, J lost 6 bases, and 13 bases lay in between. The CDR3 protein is CASNTVSGNEQFF. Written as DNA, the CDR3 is TGTGCCAGCAACACCGTGTCCGGCAATGAGCAGTTCTTC.

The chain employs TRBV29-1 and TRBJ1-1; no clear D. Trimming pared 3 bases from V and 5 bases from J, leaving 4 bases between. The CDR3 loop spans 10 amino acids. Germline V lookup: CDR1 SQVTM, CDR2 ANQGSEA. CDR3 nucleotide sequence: TGCAGCGTTGAGGGGACTGAAGCTTTCTTT. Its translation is CSVEGTEAFF.

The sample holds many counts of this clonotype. For the CDR3, the DNA is TGTGCCAGCAGCATGGGACTAGCGGGCGACGAGCAGTACTTC. Protein: CASSMGLAGDEQYF. The chain couples TRBV7-8 to TRBJ2-7, with 12 bases identical to TRBD2. The CDR3 has 14 residues. Germline V gene sequence: CDR1 SGHVS, CDR2 FQNEAQ. V was clipped by 5 bases and J by 5 bases; unmatched bases: 4.

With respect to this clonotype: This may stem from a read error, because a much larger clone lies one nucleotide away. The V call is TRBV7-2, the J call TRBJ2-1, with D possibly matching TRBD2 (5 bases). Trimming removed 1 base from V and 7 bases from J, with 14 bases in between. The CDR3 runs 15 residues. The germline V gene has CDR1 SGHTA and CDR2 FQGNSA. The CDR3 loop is CASSLGSSRSNEQFF. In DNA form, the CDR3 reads TGTGCCAGCAGCTTAGGGTCTAGCCGGTCGAATGAGCAGTTCTTC.

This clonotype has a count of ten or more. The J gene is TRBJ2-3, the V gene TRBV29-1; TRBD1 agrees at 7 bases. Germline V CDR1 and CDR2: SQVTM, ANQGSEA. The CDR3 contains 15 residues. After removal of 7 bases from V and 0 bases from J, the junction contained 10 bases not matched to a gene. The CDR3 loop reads CSGNGQASSTDTQYF. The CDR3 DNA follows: TGCAGCGGTAACGGACAGGCCTCTAGCACAGATACGCAGTATTTT.

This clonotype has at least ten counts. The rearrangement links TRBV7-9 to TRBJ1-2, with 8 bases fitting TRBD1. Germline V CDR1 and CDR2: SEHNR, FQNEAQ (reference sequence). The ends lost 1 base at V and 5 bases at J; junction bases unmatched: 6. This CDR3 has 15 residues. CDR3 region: CASSLVPGGWYGYTF. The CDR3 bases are TGTGCCAGCAGCTTAGTCCCAGGGGGCTGGTATGGCTACACCTTC.

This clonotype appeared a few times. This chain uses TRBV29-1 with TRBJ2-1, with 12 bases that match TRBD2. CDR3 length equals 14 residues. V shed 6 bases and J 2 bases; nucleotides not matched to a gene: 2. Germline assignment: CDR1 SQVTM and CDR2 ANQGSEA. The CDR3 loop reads CSVRTSGAYNEQFF. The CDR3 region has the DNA TGCAGCGTACGGACTAGCGGGGCCTACAATGAGCAGTTCTTC.

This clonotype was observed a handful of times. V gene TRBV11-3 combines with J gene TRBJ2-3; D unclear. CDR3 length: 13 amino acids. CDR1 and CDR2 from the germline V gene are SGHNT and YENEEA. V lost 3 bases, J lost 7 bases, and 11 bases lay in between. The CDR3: CASSLERSHTQYF. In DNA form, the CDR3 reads TGTGCCAGCAGCTTGGAGAGGTCCCATACGCAGTATTTT.

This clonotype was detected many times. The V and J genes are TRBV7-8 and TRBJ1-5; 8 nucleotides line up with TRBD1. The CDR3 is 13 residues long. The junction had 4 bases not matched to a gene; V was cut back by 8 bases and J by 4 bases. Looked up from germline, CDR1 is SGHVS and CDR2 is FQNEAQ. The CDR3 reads CASRTGWNQPQHF. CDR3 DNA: TGTGCCAGCCGGACAGGGTGGAATCAGCCCCAGCATTTT.

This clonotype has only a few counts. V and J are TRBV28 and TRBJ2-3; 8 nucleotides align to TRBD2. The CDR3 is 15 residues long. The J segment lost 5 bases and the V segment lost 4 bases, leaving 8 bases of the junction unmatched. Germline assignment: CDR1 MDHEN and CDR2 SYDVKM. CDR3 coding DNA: TGTGCCAGCAGTTCGGGAGGGGGAATAGGAGATACGCAGTATTTT. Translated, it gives CASSSGGGIGDTQYF.

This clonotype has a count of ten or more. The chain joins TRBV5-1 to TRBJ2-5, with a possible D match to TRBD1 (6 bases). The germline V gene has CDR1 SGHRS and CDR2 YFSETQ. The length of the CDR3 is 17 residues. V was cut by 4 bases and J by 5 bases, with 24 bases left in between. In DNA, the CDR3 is TGCGCCAGCAGCACCACCCCCGGGGACACGGGCGAGGAGACCCAGTACTTC. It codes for CASSTTPGDTGEETQYF.

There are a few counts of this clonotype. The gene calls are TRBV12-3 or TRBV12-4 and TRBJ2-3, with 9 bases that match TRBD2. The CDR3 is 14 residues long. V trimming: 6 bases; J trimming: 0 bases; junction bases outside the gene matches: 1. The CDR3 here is CASRTSGSTDTQYF. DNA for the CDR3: TGTGCCAGCAGAACTAGCGGGAGCACAGATACGCAGTATTTT.

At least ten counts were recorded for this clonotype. The CDR3 region has the DNA TGTGCCAGCAGCCCAGGGTGGGATGAGCAGTTCTTC. This gives the protein CASSPGWDEQFF. V is TRBV11-2 and J is TRBJ2-1; tentatively, D is TRBD1 (5 bases). The CDR3 is made up of 12 amino acids. Germline loops: CDR1 SGHAT, CDR2 FQNNGV. Trimming cost V 5 bases and J 8 bases, with 10 bases left between them. The entire variable domain, with the rest obtained from reference TRBV11-2 and TRBJ2-1, is as follows: EAGVAQSPRYKIIEKRQSVAFWCNPISGHATLYWYQQILGQGPKLLIQFQNNGVVDDSQLPKDRFSAERLKGVDSTLKIQPAKLEDSAVYLCASSPGWDEQFFGPGTRLTVL.

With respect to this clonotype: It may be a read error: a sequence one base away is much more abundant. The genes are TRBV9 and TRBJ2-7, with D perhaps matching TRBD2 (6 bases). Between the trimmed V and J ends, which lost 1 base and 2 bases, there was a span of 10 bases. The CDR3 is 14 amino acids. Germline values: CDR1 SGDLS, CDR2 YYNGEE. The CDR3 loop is CASSVYAGTYEQYF. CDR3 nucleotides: TGTGCCAGCAGCGTATATGCGGGAACCTACGAGCAGTACTTC.

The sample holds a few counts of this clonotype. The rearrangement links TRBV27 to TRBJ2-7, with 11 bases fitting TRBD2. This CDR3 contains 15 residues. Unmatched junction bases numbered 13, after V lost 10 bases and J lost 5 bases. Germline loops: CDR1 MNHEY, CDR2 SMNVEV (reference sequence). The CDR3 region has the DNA TGTGCCATCGCCCCACTAGCGGGGGTTATTGACGAGCAGTACTTC. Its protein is CAIAPLAGVIDEQYF.

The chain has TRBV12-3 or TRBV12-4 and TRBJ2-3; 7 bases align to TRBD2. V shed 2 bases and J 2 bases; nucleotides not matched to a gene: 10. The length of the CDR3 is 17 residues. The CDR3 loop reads CASSLWRPSGYTDTQYF. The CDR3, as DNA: TGTGCCAGCAGTTTATGGAGGCCTAGCGGATACACAGATACGCAGTATTTT.

The CDR3 DNA sequence: TGTGCCAGCAGTCACGGCACTGAAGCTTTCTTT. It translates to CASSHGTEAFF. The rearrangement joins TRBV6-2 or TRBV6-3 to TRBJ1-1, with no clear D. The V gene's germline CDR1 is MNHEY and CDR2 SVGEGT. Trimming pared 5 bases from V and 4 bases from J, leaving 5 bases between. The CDR3 has 11 residues.

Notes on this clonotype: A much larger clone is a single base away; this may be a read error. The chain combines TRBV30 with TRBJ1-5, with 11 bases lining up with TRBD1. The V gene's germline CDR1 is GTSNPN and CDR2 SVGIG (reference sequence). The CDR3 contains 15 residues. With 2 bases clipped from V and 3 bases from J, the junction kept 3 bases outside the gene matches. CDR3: CAWSPDRGHNQPQHF. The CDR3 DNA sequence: TGTGCCTGGAGTCCGGACAGGGGGCACAATCAGCCCCAGCATTTT.